The sequence of this T cell receptor beta chain was determined in a study of neurological immune-mediated disorders. Every sequencing run generated over 160 million TCR-beta sequences from 15-18 subjects. TCRdb ran MiXCR on the 5' RACE reads and lists one entry per CDR3 protein. The sample yields some 65,000 distinct CDR3 sequences, 4% to 6% seen once. V lost 8 bases to trimming and J lost 11 bases; unmatched junction nucleotides: 10. The CDR3 sequence is 12 residues long. Germline lookup yields CDR1 ENHRY and CDR2 SYGVKD. Details on this clonotype: The antigen remains unidentified.

Whole-study results and caveats: None of the CDR3 amino acid sequences of expanded clones were shared across subjects, and this suggested private repertoires in all groups.

The chain combines TRBV10-3 with TRBJ1-1, with 8 bases fitting TRBD1. The sequencing input was PBMCs. This receptor was obtained from a woman aged 25-40 years with multiple sclerosis. CDR3 sequence reads: CAIGTGAAAAFF. DNA of the CDR3: TGTGCCATCGGGACAGGTGCCGCCGCGGCTTTCTTT.